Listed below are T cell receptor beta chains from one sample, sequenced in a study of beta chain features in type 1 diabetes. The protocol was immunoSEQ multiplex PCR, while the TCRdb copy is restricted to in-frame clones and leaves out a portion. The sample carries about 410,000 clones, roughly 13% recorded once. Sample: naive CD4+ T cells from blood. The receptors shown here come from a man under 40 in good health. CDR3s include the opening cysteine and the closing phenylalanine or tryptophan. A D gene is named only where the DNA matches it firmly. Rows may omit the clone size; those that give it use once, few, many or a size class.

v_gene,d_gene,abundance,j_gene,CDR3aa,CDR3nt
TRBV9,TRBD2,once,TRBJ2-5,CASSPGTSWETQYF,TGTGCCAGCAGCCCAGGGACTAGTTGGGAGACCCAGTACTTC
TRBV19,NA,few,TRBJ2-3,CASSLLGQSITDTQYF,TGTGCCAGTTCCTTACTCGGACAGTCAATCACAGATACGCAGTATTTT
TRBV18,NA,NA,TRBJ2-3,CASRHRGSGTDTQYF,TGTGCCAGCCGACATAGGGGGTCTGGGACAGATACGCAGTATTTT
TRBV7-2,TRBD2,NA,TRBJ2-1,CASSLGLAAYNEQFF,TGTGCCAGCAGCCTGGGACTAGCGGCCTACAATGAGCAGTTCTTC
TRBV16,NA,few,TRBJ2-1,CASTAGSRVFLSYNEQFF,TGTGCCAGCACCGCCGGATCGCGGGTATTCCTTTCCTACAATGAGCAGTTCTTC
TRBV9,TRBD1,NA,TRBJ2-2,CASSGQGNTGELFF,TGTGCCAGCAGCGGACAGGGTAACACCGGGGAGCTGTTTTTT
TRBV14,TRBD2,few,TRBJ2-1,CASSQGSSGNYNEQFF,TGTGCCAGCAGCCAAGGCTCCAGCGGGAACTACAATGAGCAGTTCTTC
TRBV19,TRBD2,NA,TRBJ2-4,CASSGLAGDAKNIQYF,TGTGCCAGTAGCGGACTAGCGGGGGACGCCAAAAACATTCAGTACTTC
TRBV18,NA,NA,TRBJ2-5,CASSPTTGTQYF,TGTGCCAGCTCACCAACTACCGGGACCCAGTACTTC
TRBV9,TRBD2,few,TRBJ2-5,CASSVGTSSQETQYF,TGTGCCAGCAGCGTAGGGACTAGCAGCCAAGAGACCCAGTACTTC
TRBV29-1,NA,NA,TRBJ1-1,CSVEDPRLGVNTEAFF,TGCAGCGTTGAAGATCCTCGCCTCGGGGTTAACACTGAAGCTTTCTTT
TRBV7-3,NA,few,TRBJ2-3,CASSFGQRADTQYF,TGTGCCAGCAGCTTCGGCCAACGGGCAGATACGCAGTATTTT
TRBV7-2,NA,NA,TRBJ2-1,CASSTGQSSYNEQFF,TGTGCCAGCAGCACGGGTCAGAGCTCCTACAATGAGCAGTTCTTC
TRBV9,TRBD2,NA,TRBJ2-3,CASSVGTSGPDTQYF,TGTGCCAGCAGCGTAGGGACTAGCGGACCAGATACGCAGTATTTT
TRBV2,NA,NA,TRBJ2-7,CASRPSPGDLYEQYF,TGTGCCAGCAGACCTAGTCCTGGGGATCTCTACGAGCAGTACTTC
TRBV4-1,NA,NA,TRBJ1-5,CASSLQVGNQPQHF,TGCGCCAGCAGCCTACAGGTAGGAAATCAGCCCCAGCATTTT
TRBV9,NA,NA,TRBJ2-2,CASSVSSTGNTGELFF,TGTGCCAGCAGCGTTTCCTCGACCGGGAACACCGGGGAGCTGTTTTTT
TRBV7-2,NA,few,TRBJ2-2,CASSLGVIGELFF,TGTGCCAGCAGCCTCGGGGTTATCGGGGAGCTGTTTTTT
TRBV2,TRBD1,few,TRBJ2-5,CASSTDRGETQYF,TGTGCCAGCAGTACGGACAGGGGAGAGACCCAGTACTTC
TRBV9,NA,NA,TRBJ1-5,CASSPAGNQPQHF,TGTGCCAGCAGCCCAGCAGGCAATCAGCCCCAGCATTTT
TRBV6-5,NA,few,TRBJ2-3,CASSSEIDTQYF,TGTGCCAGCAGTTCGGAGATAGATACGCAGTATTTT
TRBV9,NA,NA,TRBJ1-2,CASSVDPGAVNYGYTF,TGTGCCAGCAGCGTAGACCCGGGGGCAGTTAACTATGGCTACACCTTC
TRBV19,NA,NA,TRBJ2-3,CASSIGTAGPDTQYF,TGTGCCAGTAGTATTGGGACAGCGGGCCCAGATACGCAGTATTTT
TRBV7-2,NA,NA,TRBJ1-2,CASSLKDNYGYTF,TGTGCCAGCAGCTTGAAAGATAACTATGGCTACACCTTC
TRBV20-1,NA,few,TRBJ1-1,CSATGPPEAFF,TGCAGTGCTACAGGTCCGCCTGAAGCTTTCTTT
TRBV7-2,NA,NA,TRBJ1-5,CASSLANQPQHF,TGTGCCAGCAGCTTAGCCAATCAGCCCCAGCATTTT
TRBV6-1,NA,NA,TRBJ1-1,CASSEERGTEAFF,TGTGCCAGCAGTGAAGAAAGGGGCACTGAAGCTTTCTTT
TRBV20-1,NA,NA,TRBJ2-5,CSANEETQYF,TGCAGTGCTAATGAAGAGACCCAGTACTTC
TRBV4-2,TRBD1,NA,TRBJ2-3,CASSRGQAPDTQYF,TGTGCCAGCAGCCGCGGACAGGCACCAGATACGCAGTATTTT
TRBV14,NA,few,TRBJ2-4,CASSKFRPGHYTKNIQYF,TGTGCCAGCAGCAAATTTCGACCGGGACACTATACCAAAAACATTCAGTACTTC
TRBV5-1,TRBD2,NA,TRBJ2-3,CASSSLAGVLTDTQYF,TGCGCCAGCAGCTCACTAGCGGGAGTTCTCACAGATACGCAGTATTTT
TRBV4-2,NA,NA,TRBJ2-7,CASSQEAGGVFEQYF,TGTGCCAGCAGCCAAGAGGCGGGTGGGGTGTTCGAGCAGTACTTC
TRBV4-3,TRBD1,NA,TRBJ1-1,CASSQDPQGVTEAFF,TGCGCCAGCAGCCAAGATCCACAGGGGGTGACTGAAGCTTTCTTT
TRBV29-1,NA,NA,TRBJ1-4,CSVSGVATNEKLFF,TGCAGCGTCAGTGGGGTTGCAACTAATGAAAAACTGTTTTTT
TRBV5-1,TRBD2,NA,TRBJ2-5,CASRKALAAQETQYF,TGCGCCAGCAGAAAAGCACTAGCGGCCCAAGAGACCCAGTACTTC
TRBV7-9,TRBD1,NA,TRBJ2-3,CASSAQGNTQYF,TGTGCCAGCAGCGCACAGGGGAATACGCAGTATTTT
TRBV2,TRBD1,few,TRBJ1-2,CASTAGGWYGYTF,TGTGCCAGCACAGCAGGGGGCTGGTATGGCTACACCTTC
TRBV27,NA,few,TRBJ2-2,CASSPRRNTGELFF,TGTGCCAGCAGTCCCAGGAGGAACACCGGGGAGCTGTTTTTT
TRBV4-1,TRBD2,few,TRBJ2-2,CASSHPLAGANTGELFF,TGCGCCAGCAGCCATCCTTTAGCGGGGGCGAACACCGGGGAGCTGTTTTTT
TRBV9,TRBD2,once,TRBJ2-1,CASSVSLSSGRLGNEQFF,TGTGCCAGCAGCGTATCGTTGTCTAGCGGGAGGCTAGGGAATGAGCAGTTCTTC
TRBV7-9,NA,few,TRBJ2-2,CASSFDGPWGGELFF,TGTGCCAGCAGCTTTGACGGGCCGTGGGGCGGGGAGCTGTTTTTT
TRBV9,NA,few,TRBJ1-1,CASRQGLRNTEAFF,TGTGCCAGCAGGCAGGGTCTGCGGAACACTGAAGCTTTCTTT
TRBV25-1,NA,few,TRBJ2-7,CASSEGAVEYF,TGTGCCAGCAGTGAAGGTGCGGTAGAGTACTTC
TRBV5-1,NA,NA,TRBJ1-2,CASSLTTGTAGYGYTF,TGCGCCAGCAGCCTAACTACGGGGACCGCTGGCTATGGCTACACCTTC
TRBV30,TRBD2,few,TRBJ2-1,CAWSVRGGAYNEQFF,TGTGCCTGGAGTGTACGGGGAGGGGCCTACAATGAGCAGTTCTTC
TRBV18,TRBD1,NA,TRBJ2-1,CASSPRDRGNEQFF,TGTGCCAGCTCACCGCGGGACAGGGGGAATGAGCAGTTCTTC
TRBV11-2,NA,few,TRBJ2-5,CASSLVASTYF,TGTGCCAGCAGCTTAGTGGCCTCGACTTACTTC
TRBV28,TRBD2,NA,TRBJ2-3,CASSFRSGTSGGGWYF,TGTGCCAGCAGTTTTCGTTCCGGGACTAGCGGGGGAGGATGGTATTTT
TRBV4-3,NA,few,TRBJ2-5,CASSLGGGYGEAQYF,TGCGCCAGCAGCCTAGGTGGGGGATATGGTGAGGCCCAGTACTTC
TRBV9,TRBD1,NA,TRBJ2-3,CASSGDRDTQYF,TGTGCCAGCAGCGGGGACAGGGACACGCAGTATTTT
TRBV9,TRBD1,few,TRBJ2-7,CASSVAPDRVGEQYF,TGTGCCAGCAGCGTAGCGCCTGACAGGGTGGGCGAGCAGTACTTC
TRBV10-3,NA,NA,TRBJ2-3,CASSESSASTDTQYF,TGTGCCAGCAGTGAGTCTTCGGCTAGCACAGATACGCAGTATTTT
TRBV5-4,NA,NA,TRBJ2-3,CASSSSGSDTQYF,TGTGCCAGCAGCTCTTCGGGTTCAGATACGCAGTATTTT
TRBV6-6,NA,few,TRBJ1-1,CASSPTANTEAFF,TGTGCCAGCAGTCCGACAGCGAACACTGAAGCTTTCTTT
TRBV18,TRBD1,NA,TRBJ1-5,CASSMTGANQPQHF,TGTGCCAGCTCAATGACAGGGGCGAATCAGCCCCAGCATTTT
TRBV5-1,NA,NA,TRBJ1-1,CASSLVETNTEAFF,TGCGCCAGCAGCTTGGTTGAGACGAACACTGAAGCTTTCTTT
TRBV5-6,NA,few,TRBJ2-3,CASSFRAGTDTQYF,TGTGCCAGCAGCTTCAGGGCTGGCACAGATACGCAGTATTTT
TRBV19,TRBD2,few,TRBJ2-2,CASNLLAGNTGELFF,TGTGCCAGTAATCTTCTAGCGGGGAACACCGGGGAGCTGTTTTTT
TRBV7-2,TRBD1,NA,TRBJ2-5,CASSPRTGGETQYF,TGTGCCAGCAGCCCACGGACAGGGGGAGAGACCCAGTACTTC
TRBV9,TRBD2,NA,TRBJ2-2,CASSSRVGLAGVGELFF,TGTGCCAGCAGCTCTAGAGTGGGACTAGCGGGAGTCGGGGAGCTGTTTTTT